The next 23 T cell receptor beta chains were all read from a single sample in a study of T cells in Graves' hyperthyroidism and ophthalmopathy. The TCR beta CDR3 regions underwent amplification using RNA transcripts as the source. Researchers ran a first-round RT-PCR on the TCR CDR3 using the HTBI primer set. TCRdb redid the calling of the multiplex PCR reads with MiXCR, one entry per CDR3 protein. This sample has some 98,000 distinct CDR3 sequences, with roughly 40% found just once. The source material was peripheral blood or thyroid tissue (not recorded which). Source of these receptors: a woman aged 25 to 39 with Graves' hyperthyroidism.

Comments on this clonotype: The junction shows a germline mismatch at one end, possibly a read error. This sequence joins TRBV10-3 and TRBJ2-5; 8 bases are shared with TRBD1. Germline V CDR1 and CDR2: ENHRY, SYGVKD. The CDR3 is 14 residues long. For the CDR3, the DNA is TGTGCCACCAGTGATTCGGACAGGGAAGAGACCCAGTACTTC. Translation: CATSDSDREETQYF.

Many counts were recorded for this clonotype. The rearrangement uses TRBV9 and TRBJ2-3; tentative D call: TRBD2 (5 bases). Germline-derived CDR1 and CDR2 are SGDLS and YYNGEE. Trimming shortened V by 2 bases and J by 6 bases, and 10 bases separated the two germline ends. CDR3 length: 13 amino acids. The CDR3 DNA reads TGTGCCAGCAGCGTGGGAGACGGGGATACGCAGTATTTT. Protein: CASSVGDGDTQYF.

In this sample, this clonotype turned up a few times. The chain recombines TRBV10-3 with TRBJ1-2; 8 positions agree with TRBD1. The V gene end was trimmed by 4 bases and the J gene end by 8 bases; junction bases not matched to a gene: 0. This CDR3 comprises 11 residues. Germline CDR1 reads ENHRY; CDR2 reads SYGVKD. CDR3 in DNA: TGTGCCATCAGTGGGGACAGGGGCTACACCTTC. It translates to CAISGDRGYTF.

Ten or more counts support this clonotype. The rearrangement links TRBV7-2 to TRBJ1-1; 8 bases match TRBD1. V lost 4 bases, J lost 6 bases, and 1 base stayed unmatched. Germline CDR1 and CDR2: SGHTA and FQGNSA. The CDR3 is 12 residues long. CDR3: CASSSQGAEAFF. CDR3 DNA sequence: TGTGCCAGCAGCTCACAGGGGGCTGAAGCTTTCTTT.

By frequency in the sample, this clonotype is medium-sized (0.01 to 0.1%). The chain carries TRBV20-1 and TRBJ2-5, with D hard to call. The CDR3 contains 11 residues. Trimming cost V 6 bases and J 0 bases, with 5 bases left between them. Germline CDR1 and CDR2: DFQATT and SNEGSKA (reference sequence). The CDR3 sequence: CSAQDQETQYF. Here the CDR3 DNA reads TGCAGTGCCCAGGACCAAGAGACCCAGTACTTC.

This clonotype occurred many times. The chain has TRBV6-6 and TRBJ1-1; D call uncertain. Trimming left V 3 bases short and J 5 bases short, with 10 bases between. Germline lookup yields CDR1 MNHNY and CDR2 SVGAGI (reference sequence). CDR3 size: 13 residues. CDR3 coding DNA: TGTGCCAGCAGTTATAGCGGTGGGACTGAAGCTTTCTTT. Translating it yields CASSYSGGTEAFF.

This clonotype was found many times. J is TRBJ1-4 and V is TRBV14; D perhaps matches TRBD1 (6 bases). The CDR3 consists of 14 residues. With 5 bases removed from V and 7 bases from J, the gap between germline ends came to 14 bases. The germline V gene has CDR1 SGHDN and CDR2 FVKESK. The CDR3 sequence: CASSSGTGSEKLFF. CDR3 DNA sequence: TGTGCCAGCAGCTCCGGCACAGGGAGTGAAAAACTGTTTTTT.

At least ten counts were recorded for this clonotype. The chain uses TRBV28 and TRBJ2-7; D gene ambiguous. Germline values: CDR1 MDHEN, CDR2 SYDVKM. Trimming cost V 5 bases and J 1 base, with 6 bases left between them. The CDR3 spans 12 residues. The CDR3 here is CASSPTSYEQYF. DNA for the CDR3: TGTGCCAGCAGTCCGACATCCTACGAGCAGTACTTC.

The genes are TRBV11-3 and TRBJ2-5, with D perhaps TRBD1 or TRBD2 (6 bases each). In germline, CDR1 is SGHNT, CDR2 YENEEA. This CDR3 is 16 amino acids long. V shed 2 bases and J shed 5 bases, with 18 bases lying between them. The CDR3 nucleotides read TGTGCCAGCAGCTTATTCACGGGGGCTTCATGGGAGACCCAGTACTTC. It is translated as CASSLFTGASWETQYF.

Comments on this clonotype: A clone one base away is much larger, so this may be a read error. V gene TRBV5-6 combines with J gene TRBJ1-1; D uncertain. The germline V gene has CDR1 SGHDT and CDR2 YYEEEE. This CDR3 contains 13 residues. The DNA of the CDR3 is TGTGCCTGCAGCTTTTGGGGGAACACTGAAGCTTTCTTT. Its protein product is CACSFWGNTEAFF.

This sequence joins TRBV9 and TRBJ1-5; D gene uncertain. Germline assignment: CDR1 SGDLS and CDR2 YYNGEE. The V gene lost 0 bases and the J gene lost 14 bases, with 21 bases spanning the gap. The CDR3 covers 15 residues. In DNA, the CDR3 is TGTGCCAGCAGCGTAGATCCGGCGGGAGGGCAGAACGAGCATTTT. Translation: CASSVDPAGGQNEHF.

This clonotype was recorded many times. The chain combines TRBV10-3 with TRBJ2-7, with TRBD1 matching 10 bases. Per germline, CDR1 ENHRY and CDR2 SYGVKD. The CDR3 is 14 residues long. V lost 4 bases to trimming and J lost 6 bases; unmatched junction nucleotides: 6. The CDR3 nucleotides are TGTGCCATCAGTGTAGAGACAGGGGGCGGCGAGCAGTACTTC. Translating it yields CAISVETGGGEQYF.

With regard to this clonotype: At one boundary the junction diverges from the germline segment, which might be a read error. V usage is TRBV5-1 and J usage is TRBJ2-5; TRBD1 or TRBD2 may be the D gene (5 bases each). The CDR3 is 15 residues long. In germline, CDR1 is SGHRS, CDR2 YFSETQ. The CDR3 sequence is CAGSFGTSSVETQYF. In DNA, the CDR3 is TGCGCCGGCAGCTTCGGGACCAGCAGCGTCGAGACCCAGTACTTC. Drawing the rest from reference TRBV5-1 and TRBJ2-5, the complete variable domain is KAGVTQTPRYLIKTRGQQVTLSCSPISGHRSVSWYQQTPGQGLQFLFEYFSETQRNKGNFPGRFSGRQFSNSRSEMNVSTLELGDSALYLCAGSFGTSSVETQYFGPGTRLLVL.

The chain is built from TRBV9 and TRBJ2-2, with 9 bases lining up with TRBD1. The CDR3 contains 15 residues. The V gene's germline CDR1 is SGDLS and CDR2 YYNGEE. V shed 2 bases, J shed 4 bases, and the junction held 3 bases outside the gene matches. For the CDR3, the DNA is TGTGCCAGCAGCGTGGGACAGGGTAGCACCGGGGAGCTGTTTTTT. Translating it yields CASSVGQGSTGELFF.

The CDR3 DNA is TGTGCCTGGAGTGTGCTCGGCTACTATGGCTACACCTTC. This translates into CAWSVLGYYGYTF. The chain employs TRBV30 and TRBJ1-2; D not resolved. Germline CDR1 and CDR2: GTSNPN and SVGIG (reference sequence). Deletions cut 0 bases from V and 3 bases from J, with 8 bases between. This CDR3 contains 13 residues.

This clonotype was recorded at least ten times. The chain has TRBV10-3 and TRBJ2-7, with no clear D. The CDR3 contains 16 residues. The germline V gene has CDR1 ENHRY and CDR2 SYGVKD. Between the trimmed V and J ends, which lost 0 bases and 3 bases, there was a span of 15 bases. The CDR3, as DNA: TGTGCCATCAGTGAGTCTGGGCAGGTGGGCCTCTACGAGCAGTACTTC. This translates into CAISESGQVGLYEQYF.

This sequence joins TRBV7-9 and TRBJ1-6; D call uncertain. The CDR3 runs 14 residues. Germline-derived CDR1 and CDR2 are SEHNR and FQNEAQ (reference sequence). Trimming shortened V by 6 bases and J by 7 bases, and 13 bases separated the two germline ends. The CDR3, as DNA: TGTGCCAGCAGTCATTTAGCGGGAAATTCACCCCTCCACTTT. Translated: CASSHLAGNSPLHF. The full variable domain, in which reference TRBV7-9 and TRBJ1-6 provide the parts outside the CDR3, is DTGVSQNPRHKITKRGQNVTFRCDPISEHNRLYWYRQTLGQGPEFLTYFQNEAQLEKSRLLSDRFSAERPKGSFSTLEIQRTEQGDSAMYLCASSHLAGNSPLHFGNGTRLTVT.

This clonotype was seen repeatedly, ten times or more. The CDR3 sequence is CASSLRETTDTQYF. CDR3 in DNA: TGTGCCAGCAGCCTACGGGAGACCACAGATACGCAGTATTTT. The chain combines TRBV7-6 with TRBJ2-3; possibly TRBD2 for D (6 bases). The germline gives CDR1 SGHVS, CDR2 FNYEAQ. Trimming pared 5 bases from V and 2 bases from J, leaving 11 bases between. The CDR3 spans 14 residues.

V gene TRBV7-3 combines with J gene TRBJ1-1; D is undetermined. This CDR3 has 13 residues. V was cut by 5 bases and J by 0 bases, with 7 bases left in between. Germline values: CDR1 SGHTA, CDR2 FQGTGA. This chain's CDR3 is CASSPGMNTEAFF. In DNA form, the CDR3 reads TGTGCCAGCAGCCCAGGAATGAACACTGAAGCTTTCTTT. The full variable domain, with the rest looked up from reference TRBV7-3 and TRBJ1-1, is GAGVSQTPSNKVTEKGKYVELRCDPISGHTALYWYRQSLGQGPEFLIYFQGTGAADDSGLPNDRFFAVRPEGSVSTLKIQRTERGDSAVYLCASSPGMNTEAFFGQGTRLTVV.

In this sample, this clonotype turned up many times. This CDR3 is CSAMDPKADTQYF. The CDR3 DNA follows: TGCAGTGCTATGGATCCAAAAGCAGATACGCAGTATTTT. The rearrangement links TRBV20-1 to TRBJ2-3, with D unresolved. Germline V gene lookup returns CDR1 DFQATT and CDR2 SNEGSKA (reference sequence). V lost 4 bases, J lost 4 bases, and 12 bases lay in between. The CDR3 runs to 13 residues.

This clonotype was recorded many times. This rearrangement joins TRBV24-1 to TRBJ1-2; D is undetermined. The ends were cut back, 7 bases at V and 7 bases at J, with 15 bases in the middle. Germline loops: CDR1 KGHDR, CDR2 SFDVKD. The CDR3 runs 13 residues. The CDR3: CATSSPVSAGYTF. CDR3 in DNA: TGTGCCACCAGCTCTCCCGTTTCGGCTGGCTACACCTTC.

This clonotype was seen repeatedly, ten times or more. V gene TRBV20-1 combines with J gene TRBJ2-2; D not resolved. The CDR3 consists of 15 residues. From germline, CDR1 is DFQATT and CDR2 SNEGSKA (reference sequence). V was clipped by 3 bases and J by 7 bases, with 18 bases between them. CDR3 nucleotide sequence: TGCAGTGCTAGGAGCTTCGGCGACTTAGACGGGGAGCTGTTTTTT. Translated: CSARSFGDLDGELFF.

This clonotype was observed at least ten times. This sequence joins TRBV10-3 and TRBJ1-5; D may be TRBD1 (6 bases). The V end lost 3 bases, the J end lost 2 bases, and 14 bases lay between the germline ends. This CDR3 region has 16 residues. The germline V gene encodes CDR1 ENHRY and CDR2 SYGVKD. The CDR3 nucleotides read TGTGCCATCAGTGATACGGGGGGCGCGGGCAATCAGCCCCAGCATTTT. It specifies CAISDTGGAGNQPQHF.